This is a list of T cell receptor beta chains from one sample in a study of cytomegalovirus exposure and HLA in healthy donors. Measured with immunoSEQ multiplex PCR; TCRdb has only the in-frame clones, and not every one. The sample records 100,000 to 150,000 clones, about 83% being singletons. Sequencing used PBMCs. The receptors stem from a woman in her 40s in good health and CMV-seropositive. Each CDR3 is given with its conserved first and last residue. The order of the fields is V gene, J gene, clone size, D gene, CDR3 protein, CDR3 DNA. D genes are given only for firm matches. Clone size appears in some rows only: once, few, many, or a class for an expanded clone.

TRBV7-9	TRBJ2-7	NA	NA	CASARGGKAYEQYF	TGTGCCAGCGCTAGGGGGGGAAAAGCCTACGAGCAGTACTTC
TRBV5-1	TRBJ1-1	NA	NA	CASSLTLRGTEAFF	TGCGCCAGCAGCTTGACACTAAGGGGCACTGAAGCTTTCTTT
TRBV28	TRBJ2-3	NA	TRBD2	CASVVAGGDTQYF	TGTGCCAGTGTGGTCGCGGGGGGAGATACGCAGTATTTT
TRBV4-1	TRBJ2-7	NA	TRBD1	CASSQGQGRSYEQYF	TGCGCCAGCAGCCAAGGACAGGGGCGCTCCTACGAGCAGTACTTC
TRBV30	TRBJ2-5	few	TRBD2	CAWSVGLAGAETQYF	TGTGCCTGGAGTGTAGGACTAGCGGGAGCAGAGACCCAGTACTTC
TRBV7-9	TRBJ2-5	NA	TRBD2	CASSFAGTSGKETQYF	TGTGCCAGCAGCTTTGCCGGGACTAGCGGGAAAGAGACCCAGTACTTC
TRBV7-9	TRBJ1-4	NA	NA	CASTLGGARSTNEKLFF	TGTGCCTCAACCCTGGGGGGTGCAAGATCAACTAATGAAAAACTGTTTTTT
TRBV5-1	TRBJ2-7	NA	TRBD1	CASSSPLSGTEFSYEQYF	TGCGCCAGCAGCTCCCCCCTATCCGGGACAGAATTTTCCTACGAGCAGTACTTC
TRBV5-1	TRBJ2-3	NA	NA	CASSLEQGNTDTQYF	TGCGCCAGCAGCTTGGAACAGGGAAACACAGATACGCAGTATTTT
TRBV11-2	TRBJ2-3	NA	NA	CASSLNPRGDTQYF	TGTGCCAGCAGCTTGAACCCGCGGGGTGATACGCAGTATTTT
TRBV6-5	TRBJ2-2	NA	NA	CASMGRVNTGELFF	TGTGCCAGCATGGGCAGAGTTAACACCGGGGAGCTGTTTTTT
TRBV28	TRBJ2-3	NA	TRBD1	CASRLGGVPDTQYF	TGTGCCAGCCGGCTAGGGGGCGTTCCAGATACGCAGTATTTT
TRBV7-2	TRBJ2-5	NA	NA	CASQRFGDQETQYF	TGTGCCAGCCAGAGGTTCGGGGATCAAGAGACCCAGTACTTC
TRBV6-1	TRBJ2-2	NA	NA	CASSLPLWSGELFF	TGTGCCAGCAGTCTACCACTTTGGTCCGGGGAGCTGTTTTTT
TRBV4-1	TRBJ2-1	NA	TRBD2	CASSHGGSAYNEQFF	TGCGCCAGCAGCCACGGCGGGAGTGCCTACAATGAGCAGTTCTTC
TRBV11-2	TRBJ1-6	NA	NA	CASSLGGGQTTYNSPLHF	TGTGCCAGCAGCTTAGGAGGGGGACAAACCACTTATAATTCACCCCTCCACTTT
TRBV9	TRBJ2-7	once	TRBD2	CASSPMPTSVYEQYF	TGTGCCAGCAGCCCCATGCCGACTAGCGTCTACGAGCAGTACTTC
TRBV29-1	TRBJ2-7	NA	NA	CSVHQGGSYEQYF	TGCAGCGTCCATCAGGGGGGCTCCTACGAGCAGTACTTC
TRBV30	TRBJ1-2	NA	TRBD1	CAWVTGGLPNYGYTF	TGTGCCTGGGTGACAGGGGGCCTTCCTAACTATGGCTACACCTTC
TRBV11-3	TRBJ2-7	NA	NA	CASSIRQSYEQYF	TGTGCCAGCAGCATCCGACAGTCCTACGAGCAGTACTTC
TRBV14	TRBJ2-5	few	NA	CASSQDWASPGQETQYF	TGTGCCAGCAGCCAAGATTGGGCTAGCCCTGGGCAAGAGACCCAGTACTTC
TRBV15	TRBJ1-6	NA	NA	CATSRSSGGANSPLHF	TGTGCCACCAGCAGAAGCTCAGGAGGGGCGAATTCACCCCTCCACTTT
TRBV2	TRBJ2-7	NA	TRBD1	CASTPQTGGTGEQYF	TGTGCCAGCACACCGCAGACAGGGGGGACGGGCGAGCAGTACTTC
TRBV27	TRBJ1-6	NA	TRBD1	CASSRSQGAKNSPLHF	TGTGCCAGCAGTCGCTCTCAGGGGGCTAAAAATTCACCCCTCCACTTT
TRBV19	TRBJ2-7	once	TRBD2	CASRTSGIGEQYF	TGTGCCAGTAGGACTAGCGGGATAGGGGAGCAGTACTTC
TRBV5-1	TRBJ2-2	NA	NA	CASSSASVPGELFF	TGCGCCAGCAGCTCCGCTAGCGTTCCCGGGGAGCTGTTTTTT
TRBV4-1	TRBJ2-1	few	TRBD2	CASSQTGTSSGYEQFF	TGCGCCAGCAGCCAAACCGGGACGTCTAGCGGCTATGAGCAGTTCTTC
TRBV5-1	TRBJ2-7	NA	NA	CASSLGQGRISYEQYF	TGCGCCAGCAGCTTGGGGCAGGGCAGAATCTCCTACGAGCAGTACTTC
TRBV9	TRBJ2-3	once	NA	CASSVGPSEVTDTQYF	TGTGCCAGCAGCGTAGGCCCCAGTGAGGTCACAGATACGCAGTATTTT
TRBV5-1	TRBJ1-1	few	NA	CASSSTGSNTEAFF	TGCGCCAGCAGCTCTACAGGGTCAAACACTGAAGCTTTCTTT
TRBV6-4	TRBJ1-1	NA	NA	CASSEEPGGADTEAFF	TGTGCCAGCAGTGAAGAACCGGGCGGAGCGGACACTGAAGCTTTCTTT
TRBV11-2	TRBJ2-3	NA	TRBD1	CASSYRGSTDTQYF	TGTGCCAGCAGCTACAGGGGTAGCACAGATACGCAGTATTTT
TRBV28	TRBJ2-7	NA	NA	CASRSHRAPYEQYF	TGTGCCAGCAGGAGCCACAGGGCCCCCTACGAGCAGTACTTC
TRBV27	TRBJ1-2	NA	TRBD1	CASSLDRGRYGYTF	TGTGCCAGCAGTTTAGACAGGGGAAGGTATGGCTACACCTTC
TRBV28	TRBJ1-1	NA	TRBD1	CASSFLKGQAEAFF	TGTGCCAGCAGTTTTTTAAAGGGACAGGCTGAAGCTTTCTTT
TRBV9	TRBJ2-7	NA	NA	CASSVGIRSYEQYF	TGTGCCAGCAGCGTAGGTATTCGCTCCTACGAGCAGTACTTC
TRBV4-1	TRBJ2-1	NA	NA	CAGSPSAVEPRAPSYNEQFF	TGCGCCGGCAGCCCATCAGCGGTGGAACCGCGGGCCCCCTCCTACAATGAGCAGTTCTTC
TRBV7-8	TRBJ2-1	NA	NA	CASSLGWRMSYNEQFF	TGTGCCAGCAGCTTAGGGTGGCGGATGTCCTACAATGAGCAGTTCTTC
TRBV12-5	TRBJ2-1	once	TRBD2	CASGLVLLGLAGEVPRSYNEQFF	TGTGCTAGTGGTTTGGTACTCCTCGGACTAGCGGGAGAAGTTCCGAGATCCTACAATGAGCAGTTCTTC
TRBV7-3	TRBJ2-3	NA	NA	CASSLVGQTTDTQYF	TGTGCCAGCAGCTTAGTCGGACAGACCACAGATACGCAGTATTTT
TRBV30	TRBJ2-6	NA	NA	CAWSVGGSGANVLTF	TGTGCCTGGAGTGTAGGGGGCTCTGGGGCCAACGTCCTGACTTTC
TRBV30	TRBJ2-7	NA	TRBD2	CASGTNRYEQYF	TGTGCCTCAGGGACTAACCGCTACGAGCAGTACTTC
TRBV30	TRBJ2-3	NA	NA	CAWSASPDTQYF	TGTGCCTGGAGTGCTAGTCCGGATACGCAGTATTTT
TRBV10-3	TRBJ1-2	NA	TRBD1	CAIRDTGVGYGYTF	TGTGCCATCAGAGATACAGGGGTGGGGTATGGCTACACCTTC
TRBV27	TRBJ2-5	NA	NA	CASSGSYQETQYF	TGTGCCAGCAGCGGGTCGTACCAAGAGACCCAGTACTTC
TRBV6-1	TRBJ2-7	few	NA	CASTGRDIWREQYF	TGTGCCAGCACGGGTCGGGACATATGGCGCGAGCAGTACTTC
TRBV19	TRBJ2-7	NA	TRBD2	CASALGTSGYEQYF	TGTGCCAGCGCCTTAGGGACTAGCGGGTACGAGCAGTACTTC